The clone carrying this TCR beta chain was detected a few times. This sample was taken from a study of blood T cells in healthy people across ages. Overall study: Template-switching capture recovered about one barcoded beta molecule per two T cells.

A second about 6 to 11 cycle PCR used barcoded and J-beta primers. TCRdb fed the 5' RACE reads into MiXCR, producing one record per CDR3 protein. The table shows some 880,000 distinct CDR3 sequences, with under 40% occurring only once. All donors came from Russia, were Caucasian and healthy, and spanned ages roughly 6 to 100. Researchers isolated at least 6 million PBMCs per sample. The germline V gene has CDR1 MNHEY and CDR2 SMNVEV (reference sequence). The CDR3 has 15 amino acids. Trimming removed 2 bases at V and 0 bases at J, with 10 bases between. The J gene is TRBJ1-2, the V gene TRBV27, with unresolved D. The sequence was obtained from a man in his late teens or twenties in good health. Input material: blood. The CDR3 here is CASSLSPGPNYGYTF. As DNA, the CDR3 is TGTGCCAGCAGTTTAAGTCCGGGCCCTAACTATGGCTACACCTTC.